The 26 T cell receptor beta chains listed next were all sequenced from one sample in a study of T cell changes during pregnancy in multiple sclerosis. Some clones are missing from TCRdb's copy, which holds only in-frame ones; the method was immunoSEQ multiplex PCR. The sample has some 64,000 clones; approximately 91% are singletons. The starting material was peripheral blood, obtained in the first trimester of pregnancy. The origin of the receptors is a female donor with multiple sclerosis, enrolled in a pregnancy study.

The DNA of the CDR3 is TGTGCCAGCGGAGCTCTGGCGGGCTCCTACAATGAGCAGTTCTTC. It translates to CASGALAGSYNEQFF. The genes are TRBV2 and TRBJ2-1; D is perhaps TRBD2 (5 bases). The germline CDR1 and CDR2 sequences are SNHLY and FYNNEI. The CDR3 extends over 15 amino acids. V was pared by 8 bases and J by 0 bases, with 14 bases between. Full variable domain (missing parts from reference TRBV2 and TRBJ2-1): EPEVTQTPSHQVTQMGQEVILRCVPISNHLYFYWYRQILGQKVEFLVSFYNNEISEKSEIFDDQFSVERPDGSNFTLKIRSTKLEDSAMYFCASGALAGSYNEQFFGPGTRLTVL.

This chain links TRBV19 with TRBJ2-5; 9 positions match TRBD2. The CDR3 has 15 residues. The germline gives CDR1 LNHDA, CDR2 SQIVND (reference sequence). Trimming at V came to 5 bases and at J to 5 bases, leaving 9 bases not matched to a gene. The CDR3 DNA is TGTGCCAGTAGTCCTTCGGGACTAGCCGGGGAGACCCAGTACTTC. This gives the protein CASSPSGLAGETQYF. Together with reference TRBV19 and TRBJ2-5, the CDR3 gives the full variable domain: DGGITQSPKYLFRKEGQNVTLSCEQNLNHDAMYWYRQDPGQGLRLIYYSQIVNDFQKGDIAEGYSVSREKKESFPLTVTSAQKNPTAFYLCASSPSGLAGETQYFGPGTRLLVL.

This chain joins TRBV19 and TRBJ2-3; 10 bases are a match to TRBD1. Germline V lookup: CDR1 LNHDA, CDR2 SQIVND (reference sequence). The CDR3 runs to 15 residues. After removal of 3 bases from V and 5 bases from J, the junction contained 5 bases not matched to a gene. The CDR3 DNA reads as TGTGCCAGTAGTATTCTGACAGGGGGCCGAGATACGCAGTATTTT. Protein product: CASSILTGGRDTQYF.

This sequence joins TRBV28 and TRBJ1-2; TRBD1 matches 7 bases. The V gene end was trimmed by 7 bases and the J gene end by 8 bases; junction bases not matched to a gene: 10. This CDR3 has 13 residues. The V gene's germline CDR1 is MDHEN and CDR2 SYDVKM. CDR3 region: CASKRQGVGGYTF. The CDR3 nucleotides read TGTGCCAGCAAACGACAGGGCGTGGGGGGCTACACCTTC.

The chain is built from TRBV6-6 and TRBJ2-7; D is possibly TRBD1 (5 bases). CDR1 MNHNY and CDR2 SVGAGI come from the germline V gene (reference sequence). V was trimmed by 8 bases and J by 2 bases, leaving 10 bases between them. This CDR3 comprises 12 residues. The DNA of the CDR3 is TGTGCCAGCTCCCAGGGCACCTACGAGCAGTACTTC. This encodes CASSQGTYEQYF.

About this clone itself: The conserved phenylalanine or tryptophan normally closing the CDR3 is absent here, so this likely arose from a read error. No DNA is shown, since the ends of the CDR3 on it are uncertain; the CDR3 is the one TCRdb lists. The chain carries TRBV5-1 and TRBJ1-2. Germline V gene lookup returns CDR1 SGHRS and CDR2 YFSETQ. The CDR3 comprises 8 residues, both ends counted. CDR3 in amino acids: CASSSRVS.

The chain employs TRBV30 and TRBJ1-4; maybe TRBD1 (5 bases). Per the germline V gene, CDR1 is GTSNPN and CDR2 is SVGIG (reference sequence). The CDR3 spans 15 residues. Trimming took off 5 bases at V and 3 bases at J, with 16 bases between the two ends. CDR3: CAWGQYGGPNEKLFF. CDR3 DNA: TGTGCCTGGGGGCAGTACGGGGGACCTAATGAAAAACTGTTTTTT.

The gene calls are TRBV5-1 and TRBJ2-2; D possibly corresponds to TRBD2 (6 bases). V lost 3 bases and J 1 base, leaving 13 bases between the germline ends. There are 16 residues in the CDR3. The germline V gene has CDR1 SGHRS and CDR2 YFSETQ. The CDR3 DNA reads as TGCGCCAGCAGCTCCCCCGGGACTGGGAACACCGGGGAGCTGTTTTTT. This encodes CASSSPGTGNTGELFF.

The gene calls are TRBV6-1 and TRBJ2-5; D gene unclear. CDR1 MNHNS and CDR2 SASEGT come from the germline V gene. Between the trimmed V and J ends, which lost 3 bases and 5 bases, there was a span of 10 bases. The CDR3 sequence is 13 residues long. DNA for the CDR3: TGTGCCAGCAGTGACGGAGTCGTTGAGACCCAGTACTTC. Its translation is CASSDGVVETQYF.

The chain joins TRBV19 to TRBJ2-7, with 9 bases aligning to TRBD1. The J segment lost 5 bases and the V segment lost 4 bases, leaving 12 bases of the junction unmatched. The CDR3 is 16 amino acids. Germline lookup yields CDR1 LNHDA and CDR2 SQIVND (reference sequence). CDR3: CASSSPQGQGSDEQYF. CDR3 nucleotides: TGTGCCAGTAGTAGCCCACAGGGACAGGGTTCCGACGAGCAGTACTTC.

This chain uses TRBV6-1 with TRBJ1-6, with TRBD1 identical over 10 bases. CDR3 length: 15 amino acids. CDR1 is MNHNS, CDR2 SASEGT, per germline. Germline trimming cut 3 bases from V and 8 bases from J; bases unmatched to any gene: 4. CDR3 in amino acids: CASSEGGTGDSPLHF. The CDR3 bases are TGTGCCAGCAGTGAGGGAGGGACAGGGGATTCACCCCTCCACTTT.

V is TRBV6-4 and J is TRBJ2-2; possible D gene TRBD2, 6 bases. Germline lookup yields CDR1 MRHNA and CDR2 SNTAGT. V lost 6 bases and J lost 3, with 11 bases in between. The CDR3 has 14 residues. The CDR3 DNA reads TGTGCCAGCAGCCGGGACTTTTACACCGGGGAGCTGTTTTTT. This sequence encodes CASSRDFYTGELFF.

V is TRBV5-6 and J is TRBJ2-3; D is perhaps TRBD1 (7 bases). Trimming took 0 bases from V and 5 from J, leaving 22 bases between them. The germline gives CDR1 SGHDT, CDR2 YYEEEE. CDR3 size: 18 residues. The CDR3 DNA sequence: TGTGCCAGCAGCTTGGAAGGAGGGGACAGCTGGTGGAGAGATACGCAGTATTTT. Residues: CASSLEGGDSWWRDTQYF.

This chain joins TRBV27 and TRBJ2-7, with D possibly TRBD2 on 5 matching bases. The V end was cut by 3 bases, the J end by 0 bases, with 15 bases between. The CDR3 runs to 16 residues. The germline CDR1 and CDR2 sequences are MNHEY and SMNVEV (reference sequence). As DNA, the CDR3 is TGTGCCAGCAGTTTCGCTGCGAGGGTCCCCTCCTACGAGCAGTACTTC. This codes for CASSFAARVPSYEQYF.

The chain recombines TRBV30 with TRBJ1-5, with no clear D. Germline V lookup: CDR1 GTSNPN, CDR2 SVGIG (reference sequence). This CDR3 has 12 residues. V was pared by 0 bases and J by 4 bases, with 4 bases between. CDR3 loop: CAWSVQNQPQHF. CDR3 DNA: TGTGCCTGGAGTGTACAGAATCAGCCCCAGCATTTT.

The chain combines TRBV5-1 with TRBJ2-2, with 8 bases fitting TRBD1. Germline CDR1 SGHRS, CDR2 YFSETQ. This CDR3 is built from 16 residues. V lost 0 bases and J lost 7; bases outside the gene matches: 8. Written as DNA, the CDR3 is TGCGCCAGCAGCTTGGCCGTCACAGGGGGAGTCGGGGAGCTGTTTTTT. Protein: CASSLAVTGGVGELFF.

The chain carries TRBV27 and TRBJ2-3; 8 nucleotides agree with TRBD1. Germline V gives CDR1 MNHEY, CDR2 SMNVEV (reference sequence). This CDR3 has 15 residues. The junction had 6 bases not matched to a gene; V was cut back by 2 bases and J by 5 bases. The CDR3 DNA is TGTGCCAGCAGTTTACGGCAGGGGGCAGAAGATACGCAGTATTTT. It translates to CASSLRQGAEDTQYF.

The gene calls are TRBV5-4 and TRBJ2-1; TRBD2 aligns across 7 bases. The germline CDR1 and CDR2 sequences are SGHNT and YYREEE (reference sequence). The V and J ends lost 1 base and 3 bases, in that order; junction bases with no gene match: 4. This CDR3 contains 15 residues. CDR3 residues: CASSLTAGLYNEQFF. As DNA, the CDR3 is TGTGCCAGCAGCTTGACAGCGGGGCTCTACAATGAGCAGTTCTTC.

Written as DNA, the CDR3 is TGTGCCAGCAGCTTAGTTGGGGGGGGCAAGGCTGGAAACACCATATATTTT. Its protein is CASSLVGGGKAGNTIYF. The chain is built from TRBV7-2 and TRBJ1-3; TRBD1 might be the D (6 bases). There are 17 residues in the CDR3. Trimming cost V 1 base and J 2 bases, with 15 bases left between them. Germline loops: CDR1 SGHTA, CDR2 FQGNSA.

This chain uses TRBV27 with TRBJ2-5; TRBD1 agrees at 8 bases. This CDR3 region has 17 residues. J gave up 6 bases and V 2 bases, and 14 bases lay outside the gene matches. Per germline, CDR1 MNHEY and CDR2 SMNVEV (reference sequence). The CDR3 spells CASSLNLGAGGRKTQYF. The CDR3, as DNA: TGTGCCAGCAGTTTAAATTTAGGGGCAGGGGGCCGAAAGACCCAGTACTTC.

The chain is built from TRBV9 and TRBJ2-7; perhaps TRBD1 as D (6 bases). CDR1 SGDLS and CDR2 YYNGEE come from the germline V gene. V was clipped by 0 bases and J by 2 bases, with 12 bases between them. There are 15 residues in the CDR3. CDR3 nucleotides: TGTGCCAGCAGCGTAGGCGGTAGGGGGACCTACGAGCAGTACTTC. Residues: CASSVGGRGTYEQYF.

The genes are TRBV30 and TRBJ2-2; D is uncertain. The CDR3 is 14 residues long. Trimming took 0 bases from V and 0 from J, leaving 5 bases between them. Germline lookup yields CDR1 GTSNPN and CDR2 SVGIG (reference sequence). In DNA, the CDR3 is TGTGCCTGGAGTGTACTCCCGAACACCGGGGAGCTGTTTTTT. It yields the protein CAWSVLPNTGELFF.

This clone was observed a handful of times. V is TRBV5-4 and J is TRBJ2-2; TRBD1 matches at 9 bases. After removal of 4 bases from V and 7 bases from J, the junction contained 14 bases not matched to a gene. The germline V gene encodes CDR1 SGHNT and CDR2 YYREEE (reference sequence). The CDR3 spans 17 residues. The CDR3 loop reads CASSQLGQGREGGELFF. The CDR3 nucleotides are TGTGCCAGCAGCCAATTGGGACAGGGTCGGGAAGGCGGGGAGCTGTTTTTT. Full variable domain (missing parts from reference TRBV5-4 and TRBJ2-2): ETGVTQSPTHLIKTRGQQVTLRCSSQSGHNTVSWYQQALGQGPQFIFQYYREEENGRGNFPPRFSGLQFPNYSSELNVNALELDDSALYLCASSQLGQGREGGELFFGEGSRLTVL.

This chain's CDR3 is CASSQEWSRGFNEQFF. In DNA form, the CDR3 reads TGTGCCAGCAGCCAAGAATGGTCTAGAGGGTTCAATGAGCAGTTCTTC. V gene TRBV4-2 combines with J gene TRBJ2-1; tentative D call: TRBD2 (5 bases). This CDR3 region has 16 residues. Germline-derived CDR1 and CDR2 are LGHNA and YNFKEQ. V shed 0 bases and J shed 6 bases, with 15 bases lying between them.

CDR3 region: CASSRQTTASGGGTDTQYF. In nucleotides, the CDR3 is TGTGCCAGCAGTCGCCAAACCACCGCTAGCGGGGGAGGCACAGATACGCAGTATTTT. The V and J genes are TRBV27 and TRBJ2-3, with 10 bases that match TRBD2. The CDR3 is 19 amino acids. The V segment lost 5 bases and the J segment 1 base; nucleotides outside the gene matches: 15. Germline values: CDR1 MNHEY, CDR2 SMNVEV (reference sequence).

The chain is built from TRBV5-4 and TRBJ2-3, with 7 nucleotides matching TRBD2. Germline values: CDR1 SGHNT, CDR2 YYREEE (reference sequence). This CDR3 is 14 amino acids long. Written as DNA, the CDR3 is TGTGCTGGGAAGCGGGGCGGGGGCACAGATACGCAGTATTTT. It translates to CAGKRGGGTDTQYF.